One sample yielded the 22 T cell receptor beta chains listed below, sequenced in a study of T cell clonotyping in hematopoietic cell transplantation. This table comes from immunoSEQ multiplex PCR, and its TCRdb copy is limited to in-frame clones, with some not included. The data contain roughly 9,300 clones, roughly 84% of them singletons. The time point is: recipient sample about 28 days before transplant, after cytoreduction. The input for sequencing was peripheral blood mononuclear cells, taken before stem cell transplant. The receptors derive from a woman aged 50 to 60 with chronic myeloid leukemia. Some clones in this sample may be carry-over from other donors' samples.

The table lists this clone with a count of one. This rearrangement joins TRBV6-1 to TRBJ2-3; 7 bases are a match to TRBD2. After removal of 5 bases from V and 0 bases from J, the junction contained 5 bases not matched to a gene. The CDR3 extends over 15 amino acids. Germline V lookup: CDR1 MNHNS, CDR2 SASEGT. Written as DNA, the CDR3 is TGTGCCAGCAGTCAGAGCGGGACTAGCACAGATACGCAGTATTTT. This encodes CASSQSGTSTDTQYF.

The CDR3: CATGTISGSKNEQFF. CDR3 bases: TGTGCCACCGGGACAATTAGCGGGAGCAAGAATGAGCAGTTCTTC. The chain combines TRBV15 with TRBJ2-1; the match to TRBD2 covers 9 bases. V was pared by 8 bases and J by 7 bases, with 12 bases of the junction left unmatched. The CDR3 is made up of 15 amino acids. Germline V gives CDR1 LNHNV, CDR2 YYDKDF (reference sequence).

This clone was seen just once. The genes are TRBV10-2 and TRBJ1-1, with D possibly matching TRBD1 (5 bases). V was clipped by 6 bases and J by 1 base, with 12 bases between them. The CDR3 runs 14 residues. Germline-derived CDR1 and CDR2 are WSHSY and SAAADI. CDR3 in amino acids: CASRGTVTNTEAFF. CDR3 in DNA: TGCGCCAGCAGAGGGACGGTGACGAACACTGAAGCTTTCTTT.

This chain connects TRBV4-3 to TRBJ2-3; 11 bases are shared with TRBD2. Germline trimming cut 4 bases from V and 0 bases from J; bases unmatched to any gene: 6. The CDR3 extends over 17 amino acids. CDR1 is LGHNA, CDR2 YSLEER, per germline. The CDR3 spells CASSPQRTSGSTDTQYF. The CDR3, as DNA: TGCGCCAGCAGCCCTCAGAGGACTAGCGGGAGCACAGATACGCAGTATTTT.

The rearrangement links TRBV6-1 to TRBJ2-7; D perhaps matches TRBD1 (6 bases). The ends were cut back, 5 bases at V and 2 bases at J, with 10 bases in the middle. Germline V lookup: CDR1 MNHNS, CDR2 SASEGT. The CDR3 totals 13 residues. In DNA form, the CDR3 reads TGTGCCAGCAGTTCGGGACACACCTACGAGCAGTACTTC. Translated, it gives CASSSGHTYEQYF.

The rearrangement joins TRBV6-1 to TRBJ2-7; 12 bases fit TRBD2. V was pared by 2 bases and J by 3 bases, with 5 bases of the junction left unmatched. The CDR3 is made up of 16 amino acids. Germline V gives CDR1 MNHNS, CDR2 SASEGT. The CDR3 spells CASSEWGLAGIYEQYF. DNA of the CDR3: TGTGCCAGCAGTGAATGGGGACTAGCGGGTATCTACGAGCAGTACTTC.

Concerning this clone itself: The sample has other DNA sequences that encode this CDR3 too. The DNA for the CDR3 is TGTGCCAGCAGTAAACAGGGGGGAACAGATACGCAGTATTTT. It codes for CASSKQGGTDTQYF. V gene TRBV6-1 combines with J gene TRBJ2-3; 8 bases fit TRBD1. This CDR3 spans 14 amino acids. The germline CDR1 and CDR2 sequences are MNHNS and SASEGT. V was pared by 5 bases and J by 3 bases, with 4 bases of the junction left unmatched.

The chain couples TRBV11-2 to TRBJ2-3; D is undetermined. Germline assignment: CDR1 SGHAT and CDR2 FQNNGV. The CDR3 spans 11 residues. V was shortened by 5 bases and J by 4 bases, with 4 bases between the two germline ends. The CDR3 region is CASSTPDTQYF. The CDR3 DNA follows: TGTGCCAGCAGCACCCCAGATACGCAGTATTTT.

This sequence joins TRBV5-1 and TRBJ2-1, with 12 nucleotides matching TRBD2. The CDR3 extends over 19 amino acids. In germline, CDR1 is SGHRS, CDR2 YFSETQ. V shed 2 bases, J shed 1 base, and the junction held 10 bases outside the gene matches. The CDR3 sequence: CASSFLGLAGTLSYNEQFF. The CDR3 DNA is TGCGCCAGCAGCTTCCTCGGACTAGCGGGAACACTGTCCTACAATGAGCAGTTCTTC. Full variable domain (missing parts from reference TRBV5-1 and TRBJ2-1): KAGVTQTPRYLIKTRGQQVTLSCSPISGHRSVSWYQQTPGQGLQFLFEYFSETQRNKGNFPGRFSGRQFSNSRSEMNVSTLELGDSALYLCASSFLGLAGTLSYNEQFFGPGTRLTVL.

The DNA of the CDR3 is TGTGCCACCAGGCGCGGGGGCGGCTCCTACAATGAGCAGTTCTTC. As protein: CATRRGGGSYNEQFF. The chain is built from TRBV2 and TRBJ2-1; D possibly corresponds to TRBD2 (7 bases). The CDR3 is made up of 15 amino acids. CDR1 SNHLY and CDR2 FYNNEI come from the germline V gene. V was shortened by 10 bases and J by 0 bases, with 16 bases between the two germline ends.

The V call is TRBV19, the J call TRBJ2-1; TRBD2 agrees at 11 bases. The V gene end was trimmed by 4 bases and the J gene end by 4 bases; junction bases not matched to a gene: 3. The CDR3 has 15 amino acids. CDR1 is LNHDA, CDR2 SQIVND, per germline (reference sequence). The CDR3 nucleotides read TGTGCCAGTAGTAAACTAGCGGGAGCGTACAATGAGCAGTTCTTC. Its translation: CASSKLAGAYNEQFF. Full variable domain (missing parts from reference TRBV19 and TRBJ2-1): DGGITQSPKYLFRKEGQNVTLSCEQNLNHDAMYWYRQDPGQGLRLIYYSQIVNDFQKGDIAEGYSVSREKKESFPLTVTSAQKNPTAFYLCASSKLAGAYNEQFFGPGTRLTVL.

This clone was counted between two and nine times. The gene calls are TRBV27 and TRBJ2-1, with 7 bases identical to TRBD2. There are 14 residues in the CDR3. The junction had 8 bases not matched to a gene; V was cut back by 2 bases and J by 10 bases. Germline V gene lookup returns CDR1 MNHEY and CDR2 SMNVEV (reference sequence). CDR3 sequence reads: CASSLQALASEQFF. CDR3 nucleotide sequence: TGTGCCAGCAGTTTACAGGCACTAGCGTCCGAGCAGTTCTTC.

The sample holds one count of this clone. The chain carries TRBV28 and TRBJ1-5; D gene unclear. The length of the CDR3 is 15 residues. The ends were cut back, 5 bases at V and 4 bases at J, with 15 bases in the middle. CDR1 and CDR2 from the germline V gene are MDHEN and SYDVKM. For the CDR3, the DNA is TGTGCCAGCAGTCCCCGGACGGGCCTGAATCAGCCCCAGCATTTT. This encodes CASSPRTGLNQPQHF.

The chain carries TRBV7-2 and TRBJ2-7, with D perhaps matching TRBD1 (5 bases). This CDR3 has 15 residues. In germline, CDR1 is SGHTA, CDR2 FQGNSA. With 3 bases removed from V and 2 bases from J, the gap between germline ends came to 14 bases. The CDR3 region is CASSFAPSRAYEQYF. The CDR3 DNA follows: TGTGCCAGCAGCTTTGCCCCCTCCAGGGCCTACGAGCAGTACTTC.

The chain employs TRBV7-2 and TRBJ1-1, with TRBD1 matching over 8 bases. J gave up 3 bases and V 3 bases, and 15 bases lay outside the gene matches. This CDR3 comprises 18 residues. The V gene's germline CDR1 is SGHTA and CDR2 FQGNSA. CDR3: CASSLRGGQAVFDTEAFF. In DNA, the CDR3 is TGTGCCAGCAGCTTGAGGGGGGGACAGGCCGTTTTCGACACTGAAGCTTTCTTT.

The V gene is TRBV5-1, the J gene TRBJ2-5, with a weak D call TRBD1 (5 bases). V shed 0 bases and J shed 6 bases, with 12 bases lying between them. Per the germline V gene, CDR1 is SGHRS and CDR2 is YFSETQ. The length of the CDR3 is 14 residues. In DNA form, the CDR3 reads TGCGCCAGCAGCTTGGGGGCAGGGCTGCAGACCCAGTACTTC. It codes for CASSLGAGLQTQYF.

V is TRBV27 and J is TRBJ2-1, with TRBD2 matching 11 bases. Germline CDR1 and CDR2: MNHEY and SMNVEV (reference sequence). Germline trimming cut 2 bases from V and 4 bases from J; bases unmatched to any gene: 1. The CDR3 totals 15 residues. The CDR3 nucleotides read TGTGCCAGCAGTTTAGCTAGCGGGAGGTACAATGAGCAGTTCTTC. Translated: CASSLASGRYNEQFF.

The chain recombines TRBV4-2 with TRBJ2-3, with 10 bases that match TRBD2. Germline assignment: CDR1 LGHNA and CDR2 YNFKEQ. V lost 0 bases, J lost 1 base, and 4 bases stayed unmatched. The CDR3 covers 17 residues. In DNA form, the CDR3 reads TGTGCCAGCAGCCAAGAGTCGCTAGCGGGAGGCACAGATACGCAGTATTTT. It specifies CASSQESLAGGTDTQYF.

J is TRBJ2-7 and V is TRBV5-6, with 8 bases that match TRBD1. V gave up 3 bases and J gave up 7 bases; unmatched junction bases: 12. CDR1 SGHDT and CDR2 YYEEEE come from the germline V gene. This CDR3 has 15 residues. CDR3 in DNA: TGTGCCAGCAGCTCAGATCCGGGACAGGCCTGGGAGCAGTACTTC. It translates to CASSSDPGQAWEQYF.

This chain uses TRBV5-1 with TRBJ1-1; the D gene is possibly TRBD1 (5 bases). The CDR3 has 14 amino acids. The germline V and J ends were trimmed by 6 bases and 1 base, with 13 bases remaining between them. CDR1 and CDR2 (germline): SGHRS, YFSETQ. The CDR3, as DNA: TGCGCCAGCACGCAAGCGGGGCGGAACACTGAAGCTTTCTTT. It is translated as CASTQAGRNTEAFF.

V and J are TRBV28 and TRBJ2-7; 9 bases are a match to TRBD2. Germline V gives CDR1 MDHEN, CDR2 SYDVKM. This CDR3 has 14 residues. Trimming took 6 bases from V and 3 from J; bases not matched to a gene: 6. CDR3 bases: TGTGCCAGCAGATGGGTAGCGGGGGACTACGAGCAGTACTTC. Amino acid sequence: CASRWVAGDYEQYF.

J is TRBJ1-2 and V is TRBV7-2; tentatively, D is TRBD1 (6 bases). The CDR3 has 13 amino acids. V dropped 3 bases and J dropped 8 bases, with 13 bases sitting between them. Germline-derived CDR1 and CDR2 are SGHTA and FQGNSA. The CDR3 DNA sequence: TGTGCCAGCAGCTTCCAGGGGAATTCCGGCTACACCTTC. As protein: CASSFQGNSGYTF. Based on the CDR3 plus reference TRBV7-2 and TRBJ1-2, the full variable domain is GAGVSQSPSNKVTEKGKDVELRCDPISGHTALYWYRQSLGQGLEFLIYFQGNSAPDKSGLPSDRFSAERTGGSVSTLTIQRTQQEDSAVYLCASSFQGNSGYTFGSGTRLTVV.